Shown below are 27 T cell receptor beta chains from a single sample sequenced in a study of CD8 T cells in ankylosing spondylitis. Each CDR3 protein gets one entry after TCRdb re-called the 5' RACE reads with MiXCR. The sample lists 200,000 to 250,000 distinct CDR3 sequences; around 8% were seen once. Input material: blood, either unsorted or a sorted T cell fraction (not recorded which). The receptors come from a female donor with ankylosing spondylitis or in good health (not recorded which).

This clonotype showed up many times. The chain employs TRBV12-3 or TRBV12-4 and TRBJ1-5; D gene ambiguous. This CDR3 has 14 residues. V was cut by 3 bases and J by 5 bases, with 11 bases left in between. The CDR3 nucleotides are TGTGCCAGCAGTTTGCGGGCTCAGGATCAGCCCCAGCATTTT. Translating gives CASSLRAQDQPQHF.

In this sample, this clonotype turned up many times. This chain uses TRBV4-3 with TRBJ2-1; TRBD2 matches at 7 bases. From germline, CDR1 is LGHNA and CDR2 YSLEER. The CDR3 totals 16 residues. The V gene end was trimmed by 0 bases and the J gene end by 3 bases; junction bases not matched to a gene: 5. CDR3 residues: CASSQELAAVYNEQFF. CDR3 nucleotides: TGCGCCAGCAGCCAAGAGCTAGCGGCCGTCTACAATGAGCAGTTCTTC.

The sample holds many counts of this clonotype. This chain links TRBV20-1 with TRBJ2-3, with 15 bases matching TRBD2. The CDR3 covers 17 residues. Germline loops: CDR1 DFQATT, CDR2 SNEGSKA (reference sequence). The ends lost 5 bases at V and 2 bases at J; junction bases unmatched: 8. This chain's CDR3 is CSAAGTSGRIYTDTQYF. CDR3 sequence (DNA): TGCAGTGCTGCCGGGACTAGCGGGAGGATATACACAGATACGCAGTATTTT.

This clonotype was seen at least ten times. The rearrangement uses TRBV7-9 and TRBJ2-7; a weak D match, TRBD2 (5 bases). Trimming cost V 5 bases and J 4 bases, with 21 bases left between them. This CDR3 has 16 residues. The germline V gene encodes CDR1 SEHNR and CDR2 FQNEAQ (reference sequence). CDR3 bases: TGTGCCAGCAGCGCATCAGACGGGCTAGCTGAGTACGAGCAGTACTTC. Amino acid sequence: CASSASDGLAEYEQYF.

The rearrangement joins TRBV29-1 to TRBJ2-5; TRBD2 might be the D (5 bases). The CDR3 has 14 amino acids. V lost 3 bases, J lost 1 base, and 12 bases lay in between. Germline CDR1 and CDR2: SQVTM and ANQGSEA. The CDR3 is CSVDLSGSQETQYF. DNA for the CDR3: TGCAGCGTTGATTTAAGCGGCTCCCAAGAGACCCAGTACTTC.

By proportion, this clonotype is medium-sized. The genes are TRBV5-1 and TRBJ2-2; D unclear. This CDR3 contains 13 residues. CDR1 and CDR2 (germline): SGHRS, YFSETQ. Trimming cost V 3 bases and J 4 bases, with 7 bases left between them. As DNA, the CDR3 is TGCGCCAGCAGCTCTCCGAGCACCGGGGAGCTGTTTTTT. Amino acid sequence: CASSSPSTGELFF.

A note on this clonotype: This may arise from a read error, as a much more abundant clone is one base away. J is TRBJ1-1 and V is TRBV5-5; 11 bases line up with TRBD1. Germline lookup yields CDR1 SGHKS and CDR2 YYEKEE (reference sequence). The CDR3 extends over 14 amino acids. The CDR3 DNA is TGTACCAGCAGCCGGGACAGGGGGAGAACTGAAGCTTTCTTT. The encoded protein is CTSSRDRGRTEAFF.

The CDR3 DNA is TGCGCCAGCAGCCCTATTCTGGGAGGTGAGCAGTTCTTC. Protein: CASSPILGGEQFF. The chain joins TRBV4-3 to TRBJ2-1; possible D gene TRBD2, 6 bases. CDR1 LGHNA and CDR2 YSLEER come from the germline V gene. Trimming left V 4 bases short and J 9 bases short, with 13 bases between. The CDR3 spans 13 residues.

This clonotype was observed at least ten times. The chain recombines TRBV7-9 with TRBJ1-6; no definite D call. Trimming took off 5 bases at V and 10 bases at J, with 15 bases between the two ends. CDR1 is SEHNR, CDR2 FQNEAQ, per germline (reference sequence). The CDR3 length is 14 residues. CDR3 in amino acids: CASSREREESPLHF. CDR3 bases: TGTGCCAGCAGCCGAGAGCGGGAGGAATCACCCCTCCACTTT.

This clonotype appeared many times. The V and J genes are TRBV7-8 and TRBJ2-7; no firm D call. The CDR3 extends over 17 amino acids. The V end lost 0 bases, the J end lost 2 bases, and 17 bases lay between the germline ends. Germline V gene data show CDR1 as SGHVS and CDR2 as FQNEAQ. CDR3 in DNA: TGTGCCAGCAGCTTAGCTCCTCCCCTCAGGCTCCCCTACGAGCAGTACTTC. As protein: CASSLAPPLRLPYEQYF.

This clonotype appeared many times. V gene TRBV5-5 combines with J gene TRBJ2-1; 9 bases map to TRBD2. Germline trimming cut 4 bases from V and 3 bases from J; bases unmatched to any gene: 5. The CDR3 covers 15 residues. Looked up from germline, CDR1 is SGHKS and CDR2 is YYEKEE (reference sequence). The CDR3 loop reads CASSLASGIYNEQFF. Written as DNA, the CDR3 is TGTGCCAGCAGCCTTGCTAGCGGGATCTACAATGAGCAGTTCTTC.

The sample holds many counts of this clonotype. V is TRBV20-1 and J is TRBJ2-3; D is uncertain. Germline V lookup: CDR1 DFQATT, CDR2 SNEGSKA (reference sequence). The CDR3 extends over 11 amino acids. V dropped 3 bases and J dropped 6 bases, with 7 bases sitting between them. The CDR3 protein is CSASIGDTQYF. CDR3 DNA: TGCAGTGCTAGTATCGGTGATACGCAGTATTTT.

In this sample, this clonotype turned up many times. This chain connects TRBV7-6 to TRBJ2-2; the match to TRBD2 covers 10 bases. The germline V gene encodes CDR1 SGHVS and CDR2 FNYEAQ. V shed 5 bases and J 0 bases; nucleotides not matched to a gene: 18. The CDR3 consists of 21 residues. The CDR3 region has the DNA TGTGCCAGCAGCAAGTCTAGTGTGCTAGCGGGAGTAATAGCGAACACCGGGGAGCTGTTTTTT. This sequence encodes CASSKSSVLAGVIANTGELFF.

V usage is TRBV10-3 and J usage is TRBJ1-5; a possible D gene is TRBD1 (6 bases). The ends were cut back, 0 bases at V and 5 bases at J, with 11 bases in the middle. This CDR3 comprises 15 residues. Germline-derived CDR1 and CDR2 are ENHRY and SYGVKD. The CDR3 nucleotides read TGTGCCATCAGTGAGTCGGAACAGGGCGATCAGCCCCAGCATTTT. Translating it yields CAISESEQGDQPQHF.

This clonotype occurred many times. The chain combines TRBV5-1 with TRBJ1-4, with a possible D match to TRBD1 (5 bases). The CDR3 contains 15 residues. Per germline, CDR1 SGHRS and CDR2 YFSETQ. Between the trimmed V and J ends, which lost 0 bases and 8 bases, there was a span of 14 bases. The CDR3 region has the DNA TGCGCCAGCAGCTTGGCCGGGGCCCGAAACGAAAAACTGTTTTTT. Its protein is CASSLAGARNEKLFF.

In its sample, this clonotype was seen many times. The gene calls are TRBV3-1 and TRBJ2-7, with D possibly matching TRBD2 (6 bases). CDR3 length equals 17 residues. In germline, CDR1 is LGHDT, CDR2 YNNKEL (reference sequence). V was shortened by 1 base and J by 2 bases, with 18 bases between the two germline ends. The CDR3 spells CASSQVREFTFPYEQYF. CDR3 in DNA: TGTGCCAGCAGCCAAGTACGGGAGTTCACTTTCCCCTACGAGCAGTACTTC.

Details on this clonotype: A much larger clone differs from this one at a single base, so this may be a read error. The chain joins TRBV5-4 to TRBJ2-3; the match to TRBD2 covers 9 bases. The ends lost 4 bases at V and 0 bases at J; junction bases unmatched: 6. Germline CDR1 and CDR2: SGHNT and YYREEE (reference sequence). CDR3 length: 16 amino acids. CDR3 residues: CASSLSGSSSTDTQYF. The CDR3 DNA sequence: TGTGCCAGCAGCCTTAGCGGGAGCTCTAGCACAGATACGCAGTATTTT.

This clonotype was seen repeatedly, ten times or more. The chain links TRBV5-8 to TRBJ1-4, with 7 positions matching TRBD1. This CDR3 is 14 amino acids long. V was pared by 4 bases and J by 7 bases, with 7 bases of the junction left unmatched. CDR1 and CDR2 from the germline V gene are SGHTS and YDEGEE. This CDR3 is CASSPGQTGEKLFF. CDR3 coding DNA: TGTGCCAGCAGCCCGGGACAGACGGGTGAAAAACTGTTTTTT.

This clonotype was picked up many times. This sequence joins TRBV5-6 and TRBJ2-5, with 14 bases that match TRBD2. V lost 0 bases to trimming and J lost 8 bases; unmatched junction nucleotides: 6. Per the germline V gene, CDR1 is SGHDT and CDR2 is YYEEEE. The CDR3 totals 16 residues. CDR3 nucleotide sequence: TGTGCCAGCAGCTTGGAGGGACTAGCGGGAGTAAAAACCCAGTACTTC. It yields the protein CASSLEGLAGVKTQYF.

A note on this clonotype: A much larger clonotype is one base distant, so this may be a read error. The chain links TRBV21-1 to TRBJ2-1. TRBV21-1 is reported as a pseudogene. The CDR3 runs 13 residues. The CDR3 nucleotides read TGTGCCAACTCCGCGGCAGCTATAGATGAGCAGTTCTTC. It is translated as CANSAAAIDEQFF.

This clonotype was counted at least ten times. The chain carries TRBV18 and TRBJ2-1; 10 nucleotides line up with TRBD2. V dropped 0 bases and J dropped 7; count of bases not matched to a gene: 0. The CDR3 has 14 residues. Germline V gene data show CDR1 as KGHSH and CDR2 as LQKENI. The CDR3 DNA sequence: TGTGCCAGCTCACCACCGACTAGCGGGAATGAGCAGTTCTTC. Its translation: CASSPPTSGNEQFF.

The rearrangement uses TRBV29-1 and TRBJ2-7; D remains unclear. Germline loops: CDR1 SQVTM, CDR2 ANQGSEA. CDR3 length equals 14 residues. Deletions cut 1 base from V and 0 bases from J, with 10 bases between. As DNA, the CDR3 is TGCAGCGTTGAAGTGGCGGAGAGCTCCTACGAGCAGTACTTC. It yields the protein CSVEVAESSYEQYF.

This clonotype has more than one count but fewer than ten. The chain employs TRBV4-3 and TRBJ2-1; perhaps D is TRBD1 or TRBD2 (5 bases each). The CDR3 is 18 residues long. CDR1 and CDR2 (germline): LGHNA, YSLEER. Trimming left V 0 bases short and J 3 bases short, with 18 bases between. This chain's CDR3 is CASSQDSGRARNYNEQFF. CDR3 coding DNA: TGCGCCAGCAGCCAAGATTCGGGGCGGGCTCGAAACTACAATGAGCAGTTCTTC.

The rearrangement uses TRBV5-1 and TRBJ2-3; unclear D gene. Trimming cost V 0 bases and J 7 bases, with 12 bases left between them. This CDR3 region has 14 residues. The V gene's germline CDR1 is SGHRS and CDR2 YFSETQ. The CDR3 loop is CASSLGRETHTQYF. The CDR3 region has the DNA TGCGCCAGCAGCTTGGGTAGGGAAACACATACGCAGTATTTT.

This clonotype was observed a few times. In nucleotides, the CDR3 is TGTGCCAGCAGCTTAGTCCGAGGATCACAAGAGACCCAGTACTTC. It encodes CASSLVRGSQETQYF. J is TRBJ2-5 and V is TRBV7-9; no clear D gene. Germline values: CDR1 SEHNR, CDR2 FQNEAQ (reference sequence). V lost 1 base, J lost 2 bases, and 11 bases lay in between. This CDR3 region has 15 residues.

Comments on this clonotype: This may stem from a read error, because a much larger clone lies one nucleotide away. The V call is TRBV4-3, the J call TRBJ2-2; D not resolved. The CDR3 is 14 residues long. Germline CDR1 LGHNA, CDR2 YSLEER. This chain's CDR3 is CASGGYPNIGELFF. In nucleotides, the CDR3 is TGCGCCAGCGGCGGATATCCGAACATCGGGGAGCTGTTTTTT.

This clonotype was seen ten or more times. V is TRBV4-3 and J is TRBJ2-3; D is possibly TRBD1 or TRBD2 (5 bases each). The ends were cut back, 1 base at V and 4 bases at J, with 24 bases in the middle. Germline assignment: CDR1 LGHNA and CDR2 YSLEER. This CDR3 is 19 amino acids long. The CDR3 here is CASSQGWSGSHRGPDTQYF. In nucleotides, the CDR3 is TGCGCCAGCAGCCAAGGATGGTCTGGCAGTCACCGGGGCCCAGATACGCAGTATTTT.